Listed below are T cell receptor beta chains from one sample, sequenced in a study of post-analysis software for immune sequencing data. TCRdb reprocessed the PCR reads with MiXCR, giving one entry per CDR3 protein. The top ten clones hold 0.5% to 0.6% of a sample with hundreds of thousands of distinct CDR3 sequences, about 27% of them seen once. The specimen sequenced was blood. All receptors derive from a girl under 18 with multiple sclerosis. CDR3s include the opening cysteine and the closing phenylalanine or tryptophan. A D gene is named only where the DNA matches it firmly. Not every row has a clone size; where given, it reads once, few, many or a size class.

j_call	v_call	d_call	clone_size	cdr3_aa	cdr3_nt
TRBJ1-1	TRBV20-1	.	few	CSARDRQGLPEAFF	TGCAGTGCTAGAGATCGGCAGGGGTTACCTGAAGCTTTCTTT
TRBJ2-5	TRBV3-1	.	.	CASSPEAGKTQYF	TGTGCCAGCAGCCCGGAGGCGGGGAAGACCCAGTACTTC
TRBJ2-6	TRBV29-1	.	many	CSVDNSGANVLTF	TGCAGCGTTGACAACTCTGGGGCCAACGTCCTGACTTTC
TRBJ2-1	TRBV6-1	.	.	CASSGGRVDEQFF	TGTGCCAGCAGCGGGGGACGTGTCGATGAGCAGTTCTTC
TRBJ2-1	TRBV6-5	TRBD2	few	CASSYSGLAGVSEQFF	TGTGCCAGCAGTTACTCGGGGCTAGCGGGAGTCAGTGAGCAGTTCTTC
TRBJ1-1	TRBV7-9	.	few	CASSVVTGFGTEAFF	TGTGCCAGCAGCGTAGTTACAGGGTTTGGTACTGAAGCTTTCTTT
TRBJ2-5	TRBV20-1	TRBD1	.	CSAPEPTLQGYQETQYF	TGCAGTGCCCCCGAGCCTACGCTACAGGGGTACCAAGAGACCCAGTACTTC
TRBJ1-2	TRBV7-2	TRBD1	few	CASSSPGGITYGYTF	TGTGCCAGCAGCTCTCCAGGGGGTATTACCTATGGCTACACCTTC
TRBJ2-1	TRBV29-1	TRBD2	.	CSVRREGSNNGQFF	TGCAGCGTGAGGAGGGAGGGGTCCAACAATGGGCAGTTCTTC
TRBJ1-1	TRBV12-3/TRBV12-4	.	.	CASSLKGTHYEMTEAFF	TGTGCCAGCAGTTTGAAGGGGACACACTACGAGATGACTGAAGCTTTCTTT
TRBJ2-7	TRBV20-1	.	few	CSALSGEDYEQYF	TGCAGTGCTTTGTCGGGGGAAGACTACGAGCAGTACTTC
TRBJ2-1	TRBV7-2	TRBD2	many	CASSSGLAGGSPFF	TGTGCCAGCAGCTCGGGACTAGCGGGGGGTAGTCCGTTCTTC
TRBJ2-3	TRBV7-7	.	.	CASSPLRATDTQYF	TGTGCTAGCAGCCCTCTCAGGGCGACAGATACGCAGTATTTT
TRBJ1-3	TRBV29-1	.	.	CSAGGNTIYF	TGCAGTGCTGGCGGAAACACCATATATTTT
TRBJ1-1	TRBV6-5	.	.	CASKHRVGATEAFF	TGTGCCAGCAAACACAGGGTCGGGGCCACTGAAGCTTTCTTT
TRBJ2-1	TRBV7-2	.	many	CASSLGGGARNEQFF	TGTGCCAGCAGCTTAGGAGGGGGTGCACGAAATGAGCAGTTCTTC
TRBJ1-1	TRBV15	.	.	CATSYVSAVGAFF	TGTGCCACCAGCTATGTTTCGGCGGTAGGGGCTTTCTTT
TRBJ1-2	TRBV7-2	.	many	CGTDSGGAGYTF	TGTGGAACGGACTCTGGGGGGGCTGGCTACACCTTC
TRBJ1-2	TRBV6-2/TRBV6-3	.	few	CASSYARTYGYTF	TGTGCCAGCAGTTATGCCCGGACCTATGGCTACACCTTC
TRBJ2-1	TRBV3-1	.	.	CASSQDWGRHNEQFF	TGTGCCAGCAGCCAAGATTGGGGCAGGCACAATGAGCAGTTCTTC
TRBJ1-1	TRBV20-1	.	.	CSAPGQTEAFF	TGCAGTGCCCCCGGACAAACCGAAGCTTTCTTT
TRBJ1-2	TRBV10-3	.	few	CATRADGDYGYTF	TGTGCCACCCGGGCGGACGGCGACTATGGCTACACCTTC
TRBJ2-7	TRBV6-1	.	few	CASSLWDGAVSYEQYF	TGTGCCAGCAGTTTGTGGGACGGAGCGGTTTCCTACGAGCAGTACTTC
TRBJ2-1	TRBV3-1	TRBD2	.	CASSQDWLGGTSGRGAYNEQFF	TGTGCCAGCAGCCAAGATTGGCTTGGAGGGACTAGCGGGAGGGGGGCCTACAATGAGCAGTTCTTC
TRBJ2-1	TRBV6-5	.	many	CASSYGREQFF	TGTGCCAGCAGTTATGGACGTGAGCAGTTCTTC
TRBJ2-7	TRBV7-9	.	.	CASSLEQDYEQYF	TGTGCCAGCAGCTTAGAGCAGGACTACGAGCAGTACTTC
TRBJ2-7	TRBV5-1	.	few	CASSGRGVEQYF	TGCGCCAGCAGCGGGAGGGGGGTCGAGCAGTACTTC
TRBJ2-6	TRBV5-1	.	few	CASSLAVPGDLNVLTF	TGCGCCAGCAGCTTGGCCGTTCCAGGGGATCTCAACGTCCTGACTTTC
TRBJ1-2	TRBV20-1	TRBD1	many	CSARQDRALYGYTF	TGCAGTGCTAGACAAGACAGGGCGCTATATGGCTACACCTTC
TRBJ2-3	TRBV28	TRBD1	few	CASSSDRVTDTQYF	TGTGCCAGCAGTTCGGACAGGGTCACAGATACGCAGTATTTT
TRBJ1-6	TRBV5-1	.	few	CASSLRPAGGPLHF	TGCGCCAGCAGCTTGCGCCCGGCCGGCGGACCCCTCCACTTT
TRBJ1-3	TRBV7-9	.	.	CASKEGTGNTIYF	TGTGCCAGCAAGGAGGGGACGGGAAACACCATATATTTT
TRBJ1-1	TRBV29-1	.	few	CSHKRRNTEAFF	TGCAGCCACAAAAGAAGGAACACTGAAGCTTTCTTT
TRBJ2-5	TRBV9	.	.	CACGFGSQETQYF	TGTGCCTGCGGGTTTGGCAGCCAAGAGACCCAGTACTTC
TRBJ2-3	TRBV29-1	.	.	CSGDLGPTDTQYF	TGCAGCGGCGACCTAGGACCCACAGATACGCAGTATTTT
TRBJ2-3	TRBV10-3	.	.	CASKPGTTSTDTQYF	TGTGCCTCCAAACCCGGGACAACTAGCACAGATACGCAGTATTTT
TRBJ2-1	TRBV6-2/TRBV6-3	TRBD1	.	CASRDRRGNEQFF	TGTGCCAGCCGGGACAGGAGGGGCAATGAGCAGTTCTTC
TRBJ2-2	TRBV20-1	TRBD2	once	CSARSIAGGNTGELFF	TGCAGTGCTAGATCAATAGCGGGAGGGAACACCGGGGAGCTGTTTTTT
TRBJ2-5	TRBV5-1	.	.	CASSLAWLGRRETQYF	TGCGCCAGCAGCTTGGCCTGGTTGGGGAGGCGAGAGACCCAGTACTTC
TRBJ1-2	TRBV12-3/TRBV12-4	.	few	CASTRGRDNYGYTF	TGTGCCAGCACCCGAGGACGGGATAACTATGGCTACACCTTC
TRBJ2-1	TRBV28	.	.	CASSLGTGISSYNEQFF	TGTGCCAGCAGTTTGGGTACAGGAATTAGCTCCTACAATGAGCAGTTCTTC
TRBJ1-3	TRBV27	.	.	CASSKGGSGNTIYF	TGTGCCAGCAGCAAGGGGGGCTCTGGAAACACCATATATTTT
TRBJ2-3	TRBV7-2	TRBD2	few	CASSPLGWLAGAADTQYF	TGTGCCAGCAGCCCTTTAGGGTGGCTAGCGGGAGCGGCAGATACGCAGTATTTT
TRBJ2-7	TRBV28	.	few	CASRGPRSSAYEQYF	TGTGCCAGCAGGGGACCGAGGTCTAGTGCCTACGAGCAGTACTTC
TRBJ1-2	TRBV5-1	TRBD1	.	CASGETGVYGYTF	TGCGCCAGCGGGGAAACAGGGGTCTATGGCTACACCTTC
TRBJ1-2	TRBV2	.	few	CASSEGPTNYGYTF	TGTGCCAGCAGTGAAGGGCCTACTAACTATGGCTACACCTTC
TRBJ2-2	TRBV12-3/TRBV12-4	.	.	CASTLSLTGELFF	TGTGCCAGCACCCTAAGCCTTACCGGGGAGCTGTTTTTT
TRBJ2-2	TRBV10-3	.	.	CAIPHQGTGEPFF	TGTGCCATCCCCCACCAGGGGACTGGGGAGCCGTTTTTT
TRBJ2-1	TRBV5-1	.	few	CASSPRGLAGADNEQFF	TGCGCCAGCAGCCCCAGGGGCTTGGCGGGGGCAGACAATGAGCAGTTCTTC
TRBJ2-5	TRBV27	TRBD1	.	CASGGPGDRGYF	TGTGCCAGCGGAGGCCCAGGGGACAGGGGGTACTTC
TRBJ1-1	TRBV6-2/TRBV6-3	.	.	CAGRERKNTEAFF	TGTGCCGGCAGGGAACGGAAGAACACTGAAGCTTTCTTT
TRBJ2-7	TRBV14	.	few	CASSRHPPNEQYF	TGTGCCAGCAGCCGCCATCCTCCCAACGAGCAGTACTTC
TRBJ1-4	TRBV10-3	.	once	CAISESQVGAYGEKLFF	TGTGCCATCAGTGAGTCACAGGTGGGCGCCTATGGGGAAAAACTGTTTTTT
TRBJ2-3	TRBV4-3	TRBD2	few	CASSQGSAGALDTQYF	TGCGCCAGCAGCCAAGGGTCAGCGGGAGCGCTAGATACGCAGTATTTT
TRBJ1-1	TRBV2	.	.	CASITRTEAFF	TGTGCCAGCATTACAAGGACTGAAGCTTTCTTT
TRBJ1-4	TRBV9	TRBD1	.	CASSMTGVLNEKLFF	TGTGCCAGCAGCATGACAGGGGTGCTAAATGAAAAACTGTTTTTT